The present TCR beta chain was sequenced within a study of breast tumors, draining lymph nodes, adjacent tissues. CDR1 and CDR2 (germline): MGHRA, YSYEKL. V lost 1 base to trimming and J lost 2 bases, with 8 bases between them. This CDR3 region has 14 residues. Ten or more counts support this clonotype. Its antigen is currently unknown. MiXCR, applied by TCRdb to the multiplex PCR reads, yields one record per CDR3 protein. This table holds some 250,000 distinct CDR3 sequences, less than 35% found once. Samples came from axillary lymph nodes draining the breast cancer. Study results and limitations: That most tumor T cells come from lymph nodes remained unproven. Tumors had less TCR diversity than lymph nodes, more than nontumor tissue. Data fit most tumor T cells coming from lymph node, expanding in tumor.

The genes are TRBV4-1 and TRBJ2-5; a possible D gene is TRBD1 (5 bases). Sample: axillary lymph node tissue. The clonotype comes from a female donor with breast cancer. Some clones in this sample may be carry-over from other donors' samples. The CDR3 loop is CASSQGTGQETQYF. The CDR3 DNA follows: TGCGCCAGCAGCCAAGGAACAGGTCAAGAGACCCAGTACTTC.